The 7 T cell receptor beta chains given below trace back to one sample, sequenced in a study of CD8+ T cells in alopecia areata. TCR sequencing used cDNA made by reverse transcription of extracted RNA. This table comes from immunoSEQ multiplex PCR, and its TCRdb copy is limited to in-frame clones, with some not included. The data contain approximately 150,000 clones, about 51% of them seen just once; the ten biggest clones take up 0.99%. The material was CD4+ T cells sorted from blood, obtained at week 0. These receptors were collected from a human donor with alopecia areata.

This chain connects TRBV7-8 to TRBJ2-7; the match to TRBD2 covers 10 bases. This CDR3 contains 16 residues. V dropped 5 bases and J dropped 4; count of bases not matched to a gene: 11. Looked up from germline, CDR1 is SGHVS and CDR2 is FQNEAQ. The chain's CDR3 is CASSRGLAENIYEQYF. Written as DNA, the CDR3 is TGTGCCAGCAGCCGTGGACTAGCGGAGAACATTTACGAGCAGTACTTC.

CDR3 region: CASSLGQGRTDTQYF. Written as DNA, the CDR3 is TGCGCCAGCAGCTTGGGACAGGGGCGCACAGATACGCAGTATTTT. The chain joins TRBV5-1 to TRBJ2-3; 8 bases agree with TRBD1. Trimming took 0 bases from V and 1 from J; bases not matched to a gene: 1. The CDR3 runs to 15 residues. Germline-derived CDR1 and CDR2 are SGHRS and YFSETQ.

The CDR3 nucleotides read TGTGCCAGCTCCCCCAACCTAGCGGGCCTAGCCACCTACGAGCAGTACTTC. Translating it yields CASSPNLAGLATYEQYF. The chain combines TRBV18 with TRBJ2-7, with 8 bases that match TRBD2. The CDR3 extends over 17 amino acids. After removal of 6 bases from V and 2 bases from J, the junction contained 15 bases not matched to a gene. Germline-derived CDR1 and CDR2 are KGHSH and LQKENI.

The chain carries TRBV2 and TRBJ2-5; D possibly corresponds to TRBD1 (5 bases). This CDR3 is built from 14 residues. V shed 5 bases and J shed 1 base, with 11 bases lying between them. In germline, CDR1 is SNHLY, CDR2 FYNNEI. DNA of the CDR3: TGTGCCAGCAGTCGTCGCAGGGCCCAAGAGACCCAGTACTTC. Encoded protein: CASSRRRAQETQYF. Looking up the rest from reference TRBV2 and TRBJ2-5 gives the full variable domain: EPEVTQTPSHQVTQMGQEVILRCVPISNHLYFYWYRQILGQKVEFLVSFYNNEISEKSEIFDDQFSVERPDGSNFTLKIRSTKLEDSAMYFCASSRRRAQETQYFGPGTRLLVL.

This clone has a handful of counts. The V and J genes are TRBV28 and TRBJ2-4; TRBD1 matches at 9 bases. Per germline, CDR1 MDHEN and CDR2 SYDVKM. Trimming cost V 5 bases and J 7 bases; bases outside gene matches: 9. The CDR3 has 15 amino acids. The CDR3 spells CASSVWDREFNIQYF. The CDR3 nucleotides are TGTGCCAGCAGTGTCTGGGACAGGGAATTCAACATTCAGTACTTC.

V usage is TRBV6-6 and J usage is TRBJ1-3; perhaps TRBD1 as D (6 bases). Trimming removed 5 bases from V and 0 bases from J, with 11 bases in between. CDR3 length equals 15 residues. Germline CDR1 and CDR2: MNHNY and SVGAGI (reference sequence). CDR3 residues: CASSRQAFSGNTIYF. The CDR3 region has the DNA TGTGCCAGCAGTCGACAGGCCTTCTCTGGAAACACCATATATTTT.

This sequence joins TRBV29-1 and TRBJ2-3, with TRBD2 matching 12 bases. V shed 4 bases and J 6 bases; nucleotides not matched to a gene: 8. Germline CDR1 is SQVTM and CDR2 is ANQGSEA. The length of the CDR3 is 15 residues. This chain's CDR3 is CSVGVTSGRGDTQYF. The CDR3 bases are TGCAGCGTTGGCGTGACTAGCGGGAGAGGCGATACGCAGTATTTT.